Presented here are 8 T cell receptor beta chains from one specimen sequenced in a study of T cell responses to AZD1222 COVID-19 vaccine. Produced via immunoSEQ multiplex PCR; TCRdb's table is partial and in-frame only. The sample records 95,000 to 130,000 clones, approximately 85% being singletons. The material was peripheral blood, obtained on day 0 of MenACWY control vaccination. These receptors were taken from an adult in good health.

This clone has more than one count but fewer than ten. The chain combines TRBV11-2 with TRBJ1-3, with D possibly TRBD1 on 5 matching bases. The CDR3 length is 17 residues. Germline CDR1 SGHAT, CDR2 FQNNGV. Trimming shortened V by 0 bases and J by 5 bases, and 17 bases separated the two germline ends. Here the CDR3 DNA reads TGTGCCAGCAGCTTAGAGGGCCCGGCGGGGGTCAGAAACACCATATATTTT. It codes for CASSLEGPAGVRNTIYF.

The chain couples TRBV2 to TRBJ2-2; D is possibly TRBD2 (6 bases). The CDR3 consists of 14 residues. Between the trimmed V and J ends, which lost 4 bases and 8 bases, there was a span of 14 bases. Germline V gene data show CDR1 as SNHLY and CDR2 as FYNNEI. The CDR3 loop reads CASSGGTPVGELFF. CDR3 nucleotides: TGTGCCAGCAGTGGGGGGACTCCCGTAGGGGAGCTGTTTTTT.

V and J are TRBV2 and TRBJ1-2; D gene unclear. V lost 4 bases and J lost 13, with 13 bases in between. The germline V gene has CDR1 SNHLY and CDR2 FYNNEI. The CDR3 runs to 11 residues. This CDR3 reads CASSGRSEVTF. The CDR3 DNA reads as TGTGCCAGCAGTGGGAGAAGTGAGGTCACCTTC.

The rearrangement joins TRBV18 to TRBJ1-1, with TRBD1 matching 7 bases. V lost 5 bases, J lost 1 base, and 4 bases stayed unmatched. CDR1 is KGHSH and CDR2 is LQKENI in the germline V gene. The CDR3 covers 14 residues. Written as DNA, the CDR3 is TGTGCCAGCTCAAGCGGGACAGCGAACACTGAAGCTTTCTTT. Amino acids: CASSSGTANTEAFF.

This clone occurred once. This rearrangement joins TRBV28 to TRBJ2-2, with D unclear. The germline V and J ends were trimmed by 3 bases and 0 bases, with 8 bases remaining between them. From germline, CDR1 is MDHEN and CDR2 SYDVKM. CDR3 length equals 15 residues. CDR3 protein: CASSLGRPNTGELFF. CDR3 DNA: TGTGCCAGCAGTTTGGGCAGGCCGAACACCGGGGAGCTGTTTTTT.

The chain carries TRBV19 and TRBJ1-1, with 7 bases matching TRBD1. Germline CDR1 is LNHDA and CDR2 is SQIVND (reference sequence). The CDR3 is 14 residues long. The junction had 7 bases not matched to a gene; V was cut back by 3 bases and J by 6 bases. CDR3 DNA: TGTGCCAGTAGTATCGGGAGGCAGGGGGCTGAAGCTTTCTTT. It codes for CASSIGRQGAEAFF.

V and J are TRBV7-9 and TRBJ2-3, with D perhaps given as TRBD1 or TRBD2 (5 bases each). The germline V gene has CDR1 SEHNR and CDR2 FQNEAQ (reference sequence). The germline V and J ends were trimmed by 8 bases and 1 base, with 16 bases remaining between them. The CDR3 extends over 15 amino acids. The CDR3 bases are TGTGCCAGCCCCTCGGGGCCAACTCGCACAGATACGCAGTATTTT. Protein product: CASPSGPTRTDTQYF. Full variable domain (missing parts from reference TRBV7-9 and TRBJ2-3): DTGVSQNPRHKITKRGQNVTFRCDPISEHNRLYWYRQTLGQGPEFLTYFQNEAQLEKSRLLSDRFSAERPKGSFSTLEIQRTEQGDSAMYLCASPSGPTRTDTQYFGPGTRLTVL.

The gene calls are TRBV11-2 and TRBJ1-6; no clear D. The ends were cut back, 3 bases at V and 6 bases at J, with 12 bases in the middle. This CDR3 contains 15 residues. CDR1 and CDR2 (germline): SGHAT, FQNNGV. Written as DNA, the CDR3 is TGTGCCAGCAGCTTCCGAGGCGGACTTAATTCACCCCTCCACTTT. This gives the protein CASSFRGGLNSPLHF.